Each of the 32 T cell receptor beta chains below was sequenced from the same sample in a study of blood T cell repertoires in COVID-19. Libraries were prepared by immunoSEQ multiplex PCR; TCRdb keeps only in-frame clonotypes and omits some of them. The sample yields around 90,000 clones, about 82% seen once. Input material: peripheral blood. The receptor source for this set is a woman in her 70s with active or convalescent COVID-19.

The chain's CDR3 is CASSRQRSYEQYF. The CDR3 DNA follows: TGTGCCAGCAGCCGACAGAGATCCTACGAGCAGTACTTC. This chain links TRBV21-1 with TRBJ2-7; TRBD1, the D gene given by the table, was not confirmed from the DNA. TRBV21-1 is classified as a pseudogene. The CDR3 is made up of 13 amino acids.

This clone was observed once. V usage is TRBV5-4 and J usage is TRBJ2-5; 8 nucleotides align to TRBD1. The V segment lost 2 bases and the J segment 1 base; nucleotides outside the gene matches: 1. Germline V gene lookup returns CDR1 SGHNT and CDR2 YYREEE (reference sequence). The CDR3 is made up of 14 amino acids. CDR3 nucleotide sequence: TGTGCCAGCAGCTTTGGACAGGGCCAAGAGACCCAGTACTTC. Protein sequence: CASSFGQGQETQYF. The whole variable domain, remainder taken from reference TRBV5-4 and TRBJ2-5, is ETGVTQSPTHLIKTRGQQVTLRCSSQSGHNTVSWYQQALGQGPQFIFQYYREEENGRGNFPPRFSGLQFPNYSSELNVNALELDDSALYLCASSFGQGQETQYFGPGTRLLVL.

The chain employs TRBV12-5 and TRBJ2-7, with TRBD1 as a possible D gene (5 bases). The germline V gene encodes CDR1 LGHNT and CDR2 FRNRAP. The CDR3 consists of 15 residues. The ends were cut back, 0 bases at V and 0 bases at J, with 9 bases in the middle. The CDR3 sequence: CASGLVQVVSYEQYF. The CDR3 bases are TGTGCTAGTGGTTTGGTACAGGTGGTCTCCTACGAGCAGTACTTC.

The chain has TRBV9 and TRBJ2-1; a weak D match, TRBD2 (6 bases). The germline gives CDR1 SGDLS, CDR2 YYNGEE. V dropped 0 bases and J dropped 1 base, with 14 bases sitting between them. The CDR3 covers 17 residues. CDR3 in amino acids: CASSVAGNGGSYNEQFF. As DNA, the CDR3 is TGTGCCAGCAGCGTAGCTGGGAACGGGGGATCCTACAATGAGCAGTTCTTC.

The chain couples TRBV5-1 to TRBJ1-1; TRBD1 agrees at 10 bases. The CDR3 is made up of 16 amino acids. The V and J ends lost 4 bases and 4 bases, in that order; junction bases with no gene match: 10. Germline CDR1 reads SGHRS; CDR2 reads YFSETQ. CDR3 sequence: CASSPRQGAISTEAFF. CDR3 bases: TGCGCCAGCAGCCCACGACAGGGGGCTATTAGCACTGAAGCTTTCTTT.

This CDR3 reads CASSRGTGLEAFF. The CDR3 coding sequence is TGTGCCAGCAGTCGCGGGACAGGGCTAGAAGCTTTCTTT. This chain links TRBV12-3 or TRBV12-4 with TRBJ1-1; 9 bases fit TRBD1. J lost 8 bases, V lost 5 bases, and 6 bases had no gene match. The CDR3 loop spans 13 amino acids.

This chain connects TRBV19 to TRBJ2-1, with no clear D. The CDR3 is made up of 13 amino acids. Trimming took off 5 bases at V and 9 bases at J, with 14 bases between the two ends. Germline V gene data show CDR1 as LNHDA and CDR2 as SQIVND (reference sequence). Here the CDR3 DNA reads TGTGCCAGTAGTCTGACTGGTCCGGCTGAGCAGTTCTTC. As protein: CASSLTGPAEQFF.

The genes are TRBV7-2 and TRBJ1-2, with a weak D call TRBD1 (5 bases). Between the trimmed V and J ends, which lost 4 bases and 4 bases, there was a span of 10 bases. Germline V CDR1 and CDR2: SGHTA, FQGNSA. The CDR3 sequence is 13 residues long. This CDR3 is CASSSLQVYGYTF. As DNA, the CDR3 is TGTGCCAGCAGCTCCTTACAGGTCTATGGCTACACCTTC.

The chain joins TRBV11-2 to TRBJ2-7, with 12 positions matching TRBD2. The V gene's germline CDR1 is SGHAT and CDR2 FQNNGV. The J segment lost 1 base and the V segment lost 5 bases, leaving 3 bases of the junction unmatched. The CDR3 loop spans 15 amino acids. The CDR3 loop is CASSLAGGQSYEQYF. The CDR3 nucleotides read TGTGCCAGCAGCCTAGCGGGGGGGCAGTCCTACGAGCAGTACTTC.

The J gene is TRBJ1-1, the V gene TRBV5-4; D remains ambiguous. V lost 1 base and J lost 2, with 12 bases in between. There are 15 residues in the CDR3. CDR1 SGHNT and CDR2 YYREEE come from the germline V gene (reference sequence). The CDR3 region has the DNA TGTGCCAGCAGCTTGCCAGGAACGCAAAACACTGAAGCTTTCTTT. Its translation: CASSLPGTQNTEAFF.

For the CDR3, the DNA is TGCGCCAGCAGCGGAACCGGGACAGGCGACTACAATGAGCAGTTCTTC. It translates to CASSGTGTGDYNEQFF. The J gene is TRBJ2-1, the V gene TRBV10-2; TRBD1 matches at 8 bases. Germline CDR1 reads WSHSY; CDR2 reads SAAADI. The CDR3 totals 16 residues. Trimming took 6 bases from V and 3 from J; bases not matched to a gene: 10.

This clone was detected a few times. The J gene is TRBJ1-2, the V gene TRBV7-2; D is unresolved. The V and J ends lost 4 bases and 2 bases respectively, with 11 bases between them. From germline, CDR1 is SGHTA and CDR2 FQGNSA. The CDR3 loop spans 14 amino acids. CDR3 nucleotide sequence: TGTGCCAGCAGCTCTGCGGTTAACAACTATGGCTACACCTTC. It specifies CASSSAVNNYGYTF. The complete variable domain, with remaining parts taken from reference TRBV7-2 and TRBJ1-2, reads GAGVSQSPSNKVTEKGKDVELRCDPISGHTALYWYRQSLGQGLEFLIYFQGNSAPDKSGLPSDRFSAERTGGSVSTLTIQRTQQEDSAVYLCASSSAVNNYGYTFGSGTRLTVV.

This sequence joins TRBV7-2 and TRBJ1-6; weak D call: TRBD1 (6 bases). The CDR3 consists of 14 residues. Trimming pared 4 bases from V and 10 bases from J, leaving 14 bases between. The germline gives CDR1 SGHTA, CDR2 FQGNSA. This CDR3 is CASSSNWGGSPLHF. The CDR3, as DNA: TGTGCCAGCAGCTCTAATTGGGGGGGCTCACCCCTCCACTTT.

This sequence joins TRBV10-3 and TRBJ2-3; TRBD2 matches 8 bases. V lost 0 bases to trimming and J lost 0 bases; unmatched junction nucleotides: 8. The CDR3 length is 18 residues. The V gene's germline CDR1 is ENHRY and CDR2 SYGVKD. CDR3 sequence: CAISESLASGSSTDTQYF. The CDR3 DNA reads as TGTGCCATCAGTGAGTCGTTGGCTAGCGGGTCTAGCACAGATACGCAGTATTTT.

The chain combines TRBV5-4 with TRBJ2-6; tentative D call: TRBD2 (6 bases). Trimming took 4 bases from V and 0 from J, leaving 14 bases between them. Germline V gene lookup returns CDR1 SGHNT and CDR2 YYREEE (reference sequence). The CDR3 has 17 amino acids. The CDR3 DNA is TGTGCCAGCAGCCTCCGGGAGCGACCCTCTGGGGCCAACGTCCTGACTTTC. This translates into CASSLRERPSGANVLTF.

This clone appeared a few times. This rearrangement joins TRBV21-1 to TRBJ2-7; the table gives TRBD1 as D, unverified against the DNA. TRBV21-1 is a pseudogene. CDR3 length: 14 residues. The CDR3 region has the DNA TGTGCCAGCACCCCCCGCAGGCCCTGCTACGAGCAGTACTTC. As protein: CASTPRRPCYEQYF.

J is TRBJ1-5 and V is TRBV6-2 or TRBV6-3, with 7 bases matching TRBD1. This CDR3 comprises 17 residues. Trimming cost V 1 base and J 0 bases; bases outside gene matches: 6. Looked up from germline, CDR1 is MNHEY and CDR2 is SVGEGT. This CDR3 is CASSYLPWDSSNQPQHF. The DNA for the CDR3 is TGTGCCAGCAGTTACTTACCATGGGACAGTAGCAATCAGCCCCAGCATTTT.

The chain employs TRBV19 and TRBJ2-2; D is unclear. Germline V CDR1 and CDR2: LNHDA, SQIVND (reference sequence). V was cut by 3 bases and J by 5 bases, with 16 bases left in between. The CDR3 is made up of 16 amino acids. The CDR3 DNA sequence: TGTGCCAGTAGTATTGTGGTGGTCATACTGACCGGGGAGCTGTTTTTT. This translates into CASSIVVVILTGELFF.

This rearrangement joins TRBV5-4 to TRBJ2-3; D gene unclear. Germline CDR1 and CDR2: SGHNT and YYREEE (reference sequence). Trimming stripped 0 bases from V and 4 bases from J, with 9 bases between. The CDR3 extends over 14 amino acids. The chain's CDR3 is CASSLVSTPDTQYF. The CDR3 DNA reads TGTGCCAGCAGCTTGGTTAGCACCCCAGATACGCAGTATTTT.

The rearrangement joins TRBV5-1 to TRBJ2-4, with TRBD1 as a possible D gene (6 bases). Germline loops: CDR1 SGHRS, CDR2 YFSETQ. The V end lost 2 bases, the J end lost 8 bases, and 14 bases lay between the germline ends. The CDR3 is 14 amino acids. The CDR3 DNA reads TGCGCCAGCAGCTTACAGGGTTTCGAGGACATTCAGTACTTC. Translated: CASSLQGFEDIQYF.

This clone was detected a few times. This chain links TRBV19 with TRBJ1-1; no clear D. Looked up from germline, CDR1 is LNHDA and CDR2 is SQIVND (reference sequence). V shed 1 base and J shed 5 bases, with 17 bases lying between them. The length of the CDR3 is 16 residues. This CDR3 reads CASSIVRPSGRTEAFF. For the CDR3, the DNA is TGTGCCAGTAGTATAGTTCGCCCTTCGGGGAGGACTGAAGCTTTCTTT.

Here the CDR3 DNA reads TGTGCCAGCAGTTACTCAACCCCCGGGCAGTTCTTC. Amino acid sequence: CASSYSTPGQFF. This chain connects TRBV6-2 or TRBV6-3 to TRBJ2-1; D unclear. The V end lost 0 bases, the J end lost 12 bases, and 9 bases lay between the germline ends. CDR1 and CDR2 (germline): MNHEY, SVGEGT. The length of the CDR3 is 12 residues.

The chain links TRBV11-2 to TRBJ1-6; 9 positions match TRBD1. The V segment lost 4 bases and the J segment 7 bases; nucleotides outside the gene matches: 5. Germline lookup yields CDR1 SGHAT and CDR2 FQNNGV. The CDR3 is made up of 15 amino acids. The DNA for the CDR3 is TGTGCCAGCAGCTCACAGGGGGCAGGCAATTCACCCCTCCACTTT. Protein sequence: CASSSQGAGNSPLHF.

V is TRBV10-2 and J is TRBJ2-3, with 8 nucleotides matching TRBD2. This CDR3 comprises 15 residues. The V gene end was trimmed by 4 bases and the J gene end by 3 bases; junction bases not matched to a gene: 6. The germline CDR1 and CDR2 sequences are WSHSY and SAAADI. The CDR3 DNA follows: TGCGCCAGCAGTGTCCCAACGGGGGGGACAGATACGCAGTATTTT. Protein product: CASSVPTGGTDTQYF.

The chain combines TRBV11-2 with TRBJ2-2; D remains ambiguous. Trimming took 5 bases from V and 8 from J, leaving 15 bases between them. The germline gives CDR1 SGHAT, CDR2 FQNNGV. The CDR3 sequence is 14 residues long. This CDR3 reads CASSPRQVFGELFF. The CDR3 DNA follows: TGTGCCAGCAGCCCAAGGCAGGTTTTTGGGGAGCTGTTTTTT.

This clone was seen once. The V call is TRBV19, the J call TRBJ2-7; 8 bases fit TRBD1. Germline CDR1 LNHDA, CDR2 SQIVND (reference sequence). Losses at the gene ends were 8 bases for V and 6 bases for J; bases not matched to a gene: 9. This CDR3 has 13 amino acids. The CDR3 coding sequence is TGTGCCAGTGGGGTAGGACAGGGTGGCGAGCAGTACTTC. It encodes CASGVGQGGEQYF. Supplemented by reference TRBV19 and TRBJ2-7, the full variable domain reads DGGITQSPKYLFRKEGQNVTLSCEQNLNHDAMYWYRQDPGQGLRLIYYSQIVNDFQKGDIAEGYSVSREKKESFPLTVTSAQKNPTAFYLCASGVGQGGEQYFGPGTRLTVT.

As DNA, the CDR3 is TGTGCCAGTAGTATAGGGGACAGGGCGGCTGAAAAACTGTTTTTT. It codes for CASSIGDRAAEKLFF. The chain combines TRBV19 with TRBJ1-4; 9 bases map to TRBD1. The CDR3 contains 15 residues. Germline values: CDR1 LNHDA, CDR2 SQIVND (reference sequence). V lost 1 base and J lost 7; bases outside the gene matches: 4.

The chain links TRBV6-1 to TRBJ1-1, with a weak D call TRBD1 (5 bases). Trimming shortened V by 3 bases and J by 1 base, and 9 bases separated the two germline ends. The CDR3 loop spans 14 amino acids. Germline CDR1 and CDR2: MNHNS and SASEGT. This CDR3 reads CASSDFQGNTEAFF. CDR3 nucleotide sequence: TGTGCCAGCAGTGATTTTCAGGGGAACACTGAAGCTTTCTTT.

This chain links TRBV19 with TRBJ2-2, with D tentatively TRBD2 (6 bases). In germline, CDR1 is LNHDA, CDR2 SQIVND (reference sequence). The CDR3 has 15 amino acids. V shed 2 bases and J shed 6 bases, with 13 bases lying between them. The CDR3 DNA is TGTGCCAGTAGTATAACGGCGGGGTTGTCCGGGGAGCTGTTTTTT. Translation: CASSITAGLSGELFF.

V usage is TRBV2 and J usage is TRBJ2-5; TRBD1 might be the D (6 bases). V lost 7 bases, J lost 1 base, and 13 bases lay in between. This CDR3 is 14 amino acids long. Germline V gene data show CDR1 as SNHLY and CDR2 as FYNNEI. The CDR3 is CASKTDRSQETQYF. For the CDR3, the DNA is TGTGCCAGCAAAACCGACAGGAGCCAAGAGACCCAGTACTTC.

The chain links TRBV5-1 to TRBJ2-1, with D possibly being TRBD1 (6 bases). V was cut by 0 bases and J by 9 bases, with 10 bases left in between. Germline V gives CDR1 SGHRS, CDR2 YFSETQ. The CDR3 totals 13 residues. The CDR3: CASSLGQGREQFF. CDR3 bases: TGCGCCAGCAGCTTGGGTCAGGGGCGTGAGCAGTTCTTC.

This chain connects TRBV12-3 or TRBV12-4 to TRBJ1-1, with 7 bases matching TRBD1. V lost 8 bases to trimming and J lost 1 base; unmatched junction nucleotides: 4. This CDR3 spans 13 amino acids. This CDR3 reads CASDREGNTEAFF. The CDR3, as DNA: TGTGCCAGCGACAGGGAAGGGAACACTGAAGCTTTCTTT.